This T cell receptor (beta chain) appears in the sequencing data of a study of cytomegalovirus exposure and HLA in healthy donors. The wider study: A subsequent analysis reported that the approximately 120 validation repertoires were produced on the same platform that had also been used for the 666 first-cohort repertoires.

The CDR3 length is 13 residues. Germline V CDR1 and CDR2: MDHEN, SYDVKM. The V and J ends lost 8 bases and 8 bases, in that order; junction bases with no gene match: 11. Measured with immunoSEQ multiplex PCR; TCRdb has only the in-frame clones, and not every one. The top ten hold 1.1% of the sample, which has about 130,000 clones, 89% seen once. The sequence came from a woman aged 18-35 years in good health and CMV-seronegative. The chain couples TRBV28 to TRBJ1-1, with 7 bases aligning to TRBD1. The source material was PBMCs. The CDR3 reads CASGLTGKREAFF. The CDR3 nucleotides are TGTGCCAGCGGACTGACAGGGAAGCGGGAAGCTTTCTTT.